Included here is one T cell receptor beta chain sequence, with context. It lacks a known antigen. Base qualities are not at hand, and no much larger clone is one base apart. These data are taken from a study of T cell responses to AZD1222 COVID-19 vaccine (dated by TCRdb to about 2021). Looking at the study overall: AZD1222 recipients whose second dose came at about 4 weeks and those whose second dose came at about 12 weeks were combined into one group, since spike-specific TCR depth and breadth did not differ between the two schedules. Trial participants were enrolled by age into 18-55, 56-69 and 70-plus year subgroups, with about 150, 28 and 57 TCR-sequenced participants respectively. A total of around 240 trial participants underwent TCR sequencing, of whom about 210 received two doses of AZD1222 and about 25 received two doses of the MenACWY control vaccine. Overall study outcomes, separate from this receptor: Because no samples from the day 14 peak response were available, repertoires could be characterized only after the peak T cell response. In the small 56-69-year group, the increase in depth fell short of significance, most likely because of low power. A significant rise in spike-specific TCR breadth and depth was observed after two AZD1222 doses relative to day 0 and relative to MenACWY recipients. The vaccine-associated CD4 TCRs covered the entire spike protein, and the dominant responses fell in regions 160-218 and 743-854. Only five to seven AZD1222 recipients were SARS-CoV-2 seropositive at baseline, limiting conclusions about previously exposed vaccinees. Reportedly, close to half of the unique spike-specific TCRs recognized epitopes lying outside the regions that are mutated in the B.1.351 and B.1.1.7 variants. Participants were mostly white British, with more females than males. The authors suggested clonal diversity may have been underestimated.

The CDR3 regions of human TCRbeta chains were analyzed by immunosequencing. In the source study's methods: TCRs in the repertoires were compared against a reference library of SARS-CoV-2-specific TCRs that had been generated with the MIRA antigen-specificity platform. Breadth was defined as the fraction of unique TCRs that were SARS-CoV-2-associated. Depth was defined as the fraction of total T cells that were SARS-CoV-2-associated. Each spike-specific TCR was assigned to its reactive spike region and to a CD4 or CD8 class using the MIRA data. Log10-transformed breadth and depth values were compared by one-way ANOVA with Sidak's multiple comparisons tests. In TCRdb, the immuneACCESS table is reduced to in-frame sequences with V and J assigned. These tables do not hold every clone; where another copy was compared, an unresolved V gene accounts for under half, and the others remain unexplained. That table is the source of V, J and clone size, and D and trimming were worked out from the DNA. In all, the sample holds around 200,000 clones, and 85% to 95% of those were seen once. The ten largest clones represent about 3.9% of the sample.

There are 19 amino acids in the CDR3, from cysteine to phenylalanine inclusive. Only the CDR3 DNA is retained, 57 bases long and in frame from the first base. Relative to germline, V is 4 bases shorter and J is 2 bases shorter, with 27 bases between their ends. Sequences SGDLS (CDR1) and YYNGEE (CDR2) are obtained from the germline V gene. The time point label on this specimen signifies: baseline before first vaccination. Vaccinee samples came from UK trials COV001 and COV002, including a single-blind randomized controlled phase 2/3 trial of AZD1222 (ChAdOx1 nCoV-19) in healthy adults. For TCRbeta chain sequencing, PBMC samples were collected from trial participants at day 0 and at day 28 after the second dose.

The sequenced sample was peripheral blood, obtained on day 0 of AZD1222 vaccination. This sequence uses TRBV9 and TRBJ2-5, with TRBD2 as a weak D call on 5 bases. The TCR originated in an adult in good health. The CDR3 reads as follows: CASSFSVISDGQPQETQYF. The bases read TGTGCCAGCAGCTTTAGCGTTATATCGGATGGGCAGCCTCAAGAGACCCAGTACTTC. The reference TRBV9 and TRBJ2-5 proteins fill in what lies around the CDR3, so the full variable domain reads DSGVTQTPKHLITATGQRVTLRCSPRSGDLSVYWYQQSLDQGLQFLIQYYNGEERAKGNILERFSAQQFPDLHSELNLSSLELGDSALYFCASSFSVISDGQPQETQYFGPGTRLLVL.